This T cell receptor (beta chain) came from a study of shared clonotypes between healthy human individuals. Study information: Three plates each covered CD4 naive and memory; CD8 naive two, CD8 memory one. Study results and limitations: In this cohort, only blood was sampled, and tissue repertoires likely differ.

As concerns this clone: Its specificity is not known.

Germline lookup yields CDR1 MNHNY and CDR2 SVGAGI (reference sequence). Trimming cost V 5 bases and J 1 base, with 8 bases left between them. CDR3 length: 13 residues. Researchers ran the assay at a deep level. Only in-frame clones appear in the TCRdb table, and some are missing; sequencing was by immunoSEQ multiplex PCR. The sample lists 2 million to 2.5 million clones; 85% to 95% were seen once. The clonotype was recovered from a man aged 18-30 years in good health. Some clones in this sample may be carry-over from other donors' samples. The chain uses TRBV6-6 and TRBJ1-1; D may be TRBD1 (5 bases). Input material: naive CD4+ T cells from PBMCs. Subset: CD45RA+ positively selected. The CDR3 loop is CASSGDRNTEAFF. Written as DNA, the CDR3 is TGTGCCAGCAGTGGAGACAGGAACACTGAAGCTTTCTTT.